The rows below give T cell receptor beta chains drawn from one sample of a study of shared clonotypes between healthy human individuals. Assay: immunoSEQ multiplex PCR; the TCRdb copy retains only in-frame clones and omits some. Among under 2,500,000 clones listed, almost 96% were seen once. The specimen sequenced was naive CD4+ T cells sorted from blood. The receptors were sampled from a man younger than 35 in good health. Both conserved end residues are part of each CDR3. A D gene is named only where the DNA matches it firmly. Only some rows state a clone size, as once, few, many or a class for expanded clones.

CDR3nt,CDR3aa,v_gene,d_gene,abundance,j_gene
TGTGCCATCTCGTGGGTACTGAGCACTGAAGCTTTCTTT,CAISWVLSTEAFF,TRBV6-1,.,.,TRBJ1-1
TGTGCCACCAGCAGAGCCTACCAGGGGGCAGGGGACAATGAGCAGTTCTTC,CATSRAYQGAGDNEQFF,TRBV15,TRBD1,once,TRBJ2-1
TGCGCCAGCAGCCAAGATGAACTAGCGGGGGCCGGGGCCGAGCAGTACTTC,CASSQDELAGAGAEQYF,TRBV4-1,TRBD2,.,TRBJ2-7
TGTGCCAGCAGCCCGACAGGGGTTTCAGGGGAGACCCAGTACTTC,CASSPTGVSGETQYF,TRBV7-9,TRBD1,.,TRBJ2-5
TGTGCCAGCAGCCTGGGGGTTGGCTCGATTGTAGAGACCCAGTACTTC,CASSLGVGSIVETQYF,TRBV14,.,.,TRBJ2-5
TGTGCCAGCAGGAGGACAGGGGTCGGCGCAGATACGCAGTATTTT,CASRRTGVGADTQYF,TRBV2,TRBD1,.,TRBJ2-3
TGCGCCAGCAGCATGGGGGGACAGGGAACTTACGAGCAGTACTTC,CASSMGGQGTYEQYF,TRBV5-1,TRBD1,.,TRBJ2-7
TGTGCCAGCAGTCCCTCGAGGGCAACTAATGAAAAACTGTTTTTT,CASSPSRATNEKLFF,TRBV6-5,.,.,TRBJ1-4
TGCGCCAGCAGTGAGGGGGGATATGGCTACACCTTC,CASSEGGYGYTF,TRBV10-2,.,.,TRBJ1-2
TGTGCCAGCAGTCACGGACTGACTAAATCCTACGAGCAGTACTTC,CASSHGLTKSYEQYF,TRBV6-5,.,.,TRBJ2-7
TGTGCCAGCAGCTTAGCCCTAGGGTCGGCCTACTATTTT,CASSLALGSAYYF,TRBV7-9,.,.,TRBJ2-3
TGCGCCAGCAGCTTGGCTCTAACCGAGAACACTGAAGCTTTCTTT,CASSLALTENTEAFF,TRBV5-1,.,.,TRBJ1-1
TGTGCCAGCGGCGACAAGTTGGCGACCTACGAGCAGTACTTC,CASGDKLATYEQYF,TRBV14,.,.,TRBJ2-7
TGTGCCATCAGTGAGTCTGGAGGGGACAACTATGGCTACACCTTC,CAISESGGDNYGYTF,TRBV10-3,.,.,TRBJ1-2
TGTGCCAGCAGCCGGACAGTTCCTAATGAAAAACTGTTTTTT,CASSRTVPNEKLFF,TRBV11-2,.,.,TRBJ1-4
TGTGCCAGCTCACCTCGAGAGGGAGTCGAGCAGTACTTC,CASSPREGVEQYF,TRBV18,.,.,TRBJ2-7
TGTGCCAGCAGTGAAGATCGGGGTTTCTATGGCTACACCTTC,CASSEDRGFYGYTF,TRBV6-1,.,.,TRBJ1-2
TGTGCCAGCAGCCCCCGTGGGAGGGCGGAGGAGTACTTC,CASSPRGRAEEYF,TRBV16,TRBD2,.,TRBJ2-7
TGTGCCATCAGACCGTTCGGCGGGGGAACCACAGATACGCAGTATTTT,CAIRPFGGGTTDTQYF,TRBV10-3,TRBD2,.,TRBJ2-3
TGTGCCAGCATCGACAGGGGGCCCACCGGGGAGCTGTTTTTT,CASIDRGPTGELFF,TRBV18,TRBD1,.,TRBJ2-2
TGTGCCAGCAGCTCTGGTTCCGGCTGGAACACTGAAGCTTTCTTT,CASSSGSGWNTEAFF,TRBV5-4,.,.,TRBJ1-1
TGTGCCAGCAGTTTAAATAAGCGGGGGACCACAGATACGCAGTATTTT,CASSLNKRGTTDTQYF,TRBV27,TRBD2,.,TRBJ2-3
TGTGCCAGCAGTGAATTCACGAGGGCGAACACTGAAGCTTTCTTT,CASSEFTRANTEAFF,TRBV6-1,.,once,TRBJ1-1
TGTGCCTGGAGTGGAGGACAGGTCGGCGGTGGGGCCAACGTCCTGACTTTC,CAWSGGQVGGGANVLTF,TRBV30,TRBD1,.,TRBJ2-6
TGTGCCAGCAGCATCGCCACTACAGGACAGACCGGTAGAAACACCATATATTTT,CASSIATTGQTGRNTIYF,TRBV28,.,.,TRBJ1-3
TGTGCCAGCAGCTTAGGCGGGTTCACAGATACGCAGTATTTT,CASSLGGFTDTQYF,TRBV5-4,.,.,TRBJ2-3
TGTGCCAGCAGATCCTCGGGGGGTGAGGGCTACACCTTC,CASRSSGGEGYTF,TRBV6-6,.,.,TRBJ1-2
TGTGCCACCAGCAAGGACGGGGCAGCCGACTATGGCTACACCTTC,CATSKDGAADYGYTF,TRBV15,.,.,TRBJ1-2
TGCGCCAGCAGCTTGGCCCCTAGCGGGGGGGCCTTCAATGAGCAGTTCTTC,CASSLAPSGGAFNEQFF,TRBV5-1,TRBD2,once,TRBJ2-1
TGTGCCTGGAGTGCCAGGGTTTCGTCAGGTGGCTACACCTTC,CAWSARVSSGGYTF,TRBV30,.,.,TRBJ1-2
TGTGCCAGCAGCCAGACCGACGCAACTAATGAAAAACTGTTTTTT,CASSQTDATNEKLFF,TRBV11-2,.,.,TRBJ1-4
TGTGCCTGGGGAGGGCAGGGTAAAGAGACCCAGTACTTC,CAWGGQGKETQYF,TRBV30,.,.,TRBJ2-5
TGTGCCAGCAGTGAAGAGGGCTCTTCCGCCTACAATGAGCAGTTCTTC,CASSEEGSSAYNEQFF,TRBV2,.,.,TRBJ2-1
TGTGCCATCAGGGAGGACAGGGGGAGAGGCTACACCTTC,CAIREDRGRGYTF,TRBV10-3,TRBD1,.,TRBJ1-2
TGTGCCAGCAGCCCTAATCCGGGGGCGCGAGGAAACACCATATATTTT,CASSPNPGARGNTIYF,TRBV5-8,.,once,TRBJ1-3
TGCGCCAGCAGCTTCTTAGCGGGGGCCAGCACAGATACGCAGTATTTT,CASSFLAGASTDTQYF,TRBV5-1,TRBD2,.,TRBJ2-3
TGTGCCAGCAGTTACACCAACAACCTAGCCAAAAACATTCAGTACTTC,CASSYTNNLAKNIQYF,TRBV6-5,.,.,TRBJ2-4
TGTGCCAGCAGCGAGGGGACTAGCGGCGCCCCGCAGTACTTC,CASSEGTSGAPQYF,TRBV9,TRBD2,once,TRBJ2-7
TGTGCCATCAGTGCGGCAGGGACCATAAACGAGCAGTACTTC,CAISAAGTINEQYF,TRBV10-3,.,.,TRBJ2-7
TGTGCTAGTGGTCCAGGGTCTGGGGCCAACGTCCTGACTTTC,CASGPGSGANVLTF,TRBV12-5,.,.,TRBJ2-6
TGTGCCAGCAGTTCCACCACCGGGGAGCTGTTTTTT,CASSSTTGELFF,TRBV6-5,.,.,TRBJ2-2
TGTGCCACACTCCAACAGGGTACTGGAAACACCATATATTTT,CATLQQGTGNTIYF,TRBV2,.,once,TRBJ1-3
TGTGCCAGCTCACCATACCCAGCGAGGGCAGATACGCAGTATTTT,CASSPYPARADTQYF,TRBV18,.,.,TRBJ2-3
TGTGCCTGTGAGACAGTTTACACTGAAGCTTTCTTT,CACETVYTEAFF,TRBV30,.,.,TRBJ1-1